A selection of T cell receptor beta chains follows, all from one sample in a study of sequential checkpoint blockade in melanoma. Sequencing was performed with immunoSEQ multiplex PCR; in TCRdb, only in-frame clones are kept and a portion is missing. Of under 25,000 clones listed, about two thirds were seen once; the top ten hold approximately 20%. The sequencing here drew on CD8+ T cells sorted from blood (inferred from file names), taken from a patient given nivolumab and ipilimumab in sequence. The receptor set was obtained from a human donor with melanoma. The CDR3 runs from the conserved cysteine through the conserved F or W. A D gene is named only where the DNA matches it firmly. Clone size is shown for a subset of rows, as once, few, many or a class of expanded clone.

v_gene	j_gene	d_gene	abundance	CDR3nt	CDR3aa
TRBV6-5	TRBJ1-6	.	.	TGTGCCAGCAGTGAGTCGGGTGATAATTCACCCCTCCACTTT	CASSESGDNSPLHF
TRBV28	TRBJ2-7	.	once	TGTGCCAGCAGTCCCTATAGGGTCCGGGGGTACGAGCAGTACTTC	CASSPYRVRGYEQYF
TRBV5-1	TRBJ2-7	.	.	TGCGCCAGCAGCTTTACCGGGACAAGGGTAGCACAGTACTTC	CASSFTGTRVAQYF
TRBV4-1	TRBJ2-7	TRBD2	.	TGCGCCAGCAGCCTATCCGGGACTAGCGGGGGAATCTCCTACGAGCAGTACTTC	CASSLSGTSGGISYEQYF
TRBV23-1	TRBJ1-4	.	.	TGCGCCAGCAGTCCAGGGTCATCAGGTGAAAAACTGTTTTTT	CASSPGSSGEKLFF
TRBV25-1	TRBJ1-4	TRBD1	.	TGTGCCAGCAGTGAGTGGACAGGGGGGAATGAAAAACTGTTTTTT	CASSEWTGGNEKLFF
TRBV6-6	TRBJ2-7	.	.	TGTGCCAGCAGGCCGGACATCTCCTACGAGCAGTACTTC	CASRPDISYEQYF
TRBV9	TRBJ2-2	.	.	TGTGCCAGCAGCCATGGCCGGGAGCTGTTTTTT	CASSHGRELFF
TRBV19	TRBJ1-1	.	few	TGTGCCAGTAGTATAGTGGACAGCACTGAAGCTTTCTTT	CASSIVDSTEAFF
TRBV27	TRBJ2-3	.	.	TGTGCCAGCAGCGGAAGAACTACCCCTAGCACAGATACGCAGTATTTT	CASSGRTTPSTDTQYF
TRBV7-9	TRBJ2-1	TRBD1	.	TGTGCCAGCAGTCCGAAGTTAGGACAGGGAGGCAATGAGCAGTTCTTC	CASSPKLGQGGNEQFF
TRBV9	TRBJ2-3	TRBD1	.	TGTGCCAGCAGCGTCTCCAGGGTAGGGGGCAGGGGCACAGATACGCAGTATTTT	CASSVSRVGGRGTDTQYF
TRBV28	TRBJ2-3	.	.	TGTGCCAGCAGTTTAGCCTCGGTAGCGGCAGATACGCAGTATTTT	CASSLASVAADTQYF
TRBV9	TRBJ2-7	TRBD2	.	TGTGCCAGCAGCGTAGGGGAGGGGTCCTTTCTCGAGCAGTACTTC	CASSVGEGSFLEQYF
TRBV6-5	TRBJ2-1	TRBD2	.	TGTGCCAGCAGTTACGCGGGAGTCTTCAATGAGCAGTTCTTC	CASSYAGVFNEQFF
TRBV6-1	TRBJ2-7	.	.	TGTGCCAGCAGTAAAGGGACTGATAGCTCCTACGAGCAGTACTTC	CASSKGTDSSYEQYF
TRBV27	TRBJ2-7	.	.	TGTGCCAGCAGTTACCGTCCACAGCAGAGCTCCTACGAGCAGTACTTC	CASSYRPQQSSYEQYF
TRBV21-1	TRBJ2-7	.	.	TGTGCCAGCAGCGCCTTAACAGGGTCCTACGAGCAGTACTTC	CASSALTGSYEQYF
TRBV28	TRBJ2-2	.	.	TGTGCCAGCAGTTACAGGGAATCCGGGGAGCTGTTTTTT	CASSYRESGELFF
TRBV9	TRBJ1-2	TRBD1	.	TGTGCCAGCAGCTCGGGACAGAACTATGGCTACACCTTC	CASSSGQNYGYTF
TRBV7-2	TRBJ2-1	.	.	TGTGCCAGCAGCTGGGACTTGTACAATGAGCAGTTCTTC	CASSWDLYNEQFF
TRBV7-9	TRBJ2-3	TRBD1	.	TGTGCCAGCAGCTTAGGGACAGGGGGCGGCACAGATACGCAGTATTTT	CASSLGTGGGTDTQYF
TRBV7-3	TRBJ1-1	.	.	TGTGCCAGCAGCTTAGGGGACGGGGGGAGCACTGAAGCTTTCTTT	CASSLGDGGSTEAFF
TRBV5-4	TRBJ1-1	.	.	TGTGCCAGCCGAACATTGAACACTGAAGCTTTCTTT	CASRTLNTEAFF
TRBV6-1	TRBJ2-1	.	.	TGTGCCAGCAGTGAAGAAACAGGATACAATGAGCAGTTCTTC	CASSEETGYNEQFF
TRBV7-9	TRBJ2-5	.	once	TGTGCCAGCAGTCAGAGGGGGTTTGAGACCCAGTACTTC	CASSQRGFETQYF
TRBV29-1	TRBJ1-4	.	.	TGCAGCGCTAGGCGGGGGTTGGATGAAAAACTGTTTTTT	CSARRGLDEKLFF
TRBV4-3	TRBJ2-2	.	.	TGCGCCAGCAGCCTGGGTGCCCGGGGGACCGGGGAGCTGTTTTTT	CASSLGARGTGELFF
TRBV30	TRBJ1-1	TRBD1	.	TGTGCCTGGAGTGGGGGTGGCAGGGGGAAAGAAATGAGCACTGAAGCTTTCTTT	CAWSGGGRGKEMSTEAFF
TRBV6-1	TRBJ2-5	.	.	TGTGCCAGCAGTGAATGGGCTGCCCAAGAGACCCAGTACTTC	CASSEWAAQETQYF
TRBV27	TRBJ2-7	.	.	TGTGCCAGCAGTTTATCGGGGCACGAAAACTACGAGCAGTACTTC	CASSLSGHENYEQYF
TRBV5-5	TRBJ1-1	.	.	TGTGCCAGCAGCTTGGGGCAGGCATGGGCCGAAGCTTTCTTT	CASSLGQAWAEAFF
TRBV9	TRBJ2-7	TRBD2	.	TGTGCCAGCAGCGTTACTAGCGGGGCAAGCTCCTACGAGCAGTACTTC	CASSVTSGASSYEQYF
TRBV30	TRBJ2-7	TRBD1	.	TGTGCCTGGGGGACAGGGGGCTTGGACGAGCAGTACTTC	CAWGTGGLDEQYF
TRBV6-6	TRBJ2-7	TRBD2	.	TGTGCCAGCAGCCTGACTAGCGGACACTACGAGCAGTACTTC	CASSLTSGHYEQYF
TRBV9	TRBJ2-1	TRBD2	once	TGTGCCAGCGGCGCGGCTAGCGGGCCGCACTACAATGAGCAGTTCTTC	CASGAASGPHYNEQFF
TRBV1	TRBJ1-1	.	.	TGCACCAGCAGCCAGGGGCACGGGGGATGTACTGAAGCTTTCTTT	CTSSQGHGGCTEAFF
TRBV30	TRBJ1-1	.	once	TGTGCCTGGAGTGTAAGTCCTACCACTGAAGCTTTCTTT	CAWSVSPTTEAFF
TRBV7-3	TRBJ2-1	.	.	TGTGCCAGCAGCATTTTAGCGTATAGCTCCTACAATGAGCAGTTCTTC	CASSILAYSSYNEQFF
TRBV27	TRBJ2-7	TRBD1	.	TGTGCCAGCAGTTTAACCAGGACAGGGGCGTCCTACGAGCAGTACTTC	CASSLTRTGASYEQYF
TRBV27	TRBJ1-4	TRBD1	.	TGTGCCAGCAGCCCGGGACAGGGGGGAAAACTGTTTTTT	CASSPGQGGKLFF
TRBV23-1	TRBJ2-3	.	few	TGCGCCAGCAGGTATAGGGGTATCCCCAATCCGCAGTATTTT	CASRYRGIPNPQYF
TRBV15	TRBJ2-1	.	.	TGTGCCACCAGCAGAGACGGTGCAAGCTCCTACAATGAGCAGTTCTTC	CATSRDGASSYNEQFF
TRBV27	TRBJ2-5	.	.	TGTGCCAGCAGAAATGAGTGGTCAGGGGAACAAGAGACCCAGTACTTC	CASRNEWSGEQETQYF